The entry below gives a single TCR beta chain sequence along with its context. V shed 5 bases, J shed 4 bases, and the junction held 11 bases outside the gene matches. The CDR3 runs to 16 residues. Germline V gene lookup returns CDR1 MDHEN and CDR2 SYDVKM. The data derive from a study of cytomegalovirus exposure and HLA in healthy donors. Profiled with immunoSEQ multiplex PCR; TCRdb holds only in-frame clones, not every one. The profile shows roughly 98,000 clones, 87% of them singletons. The chain is built from TRBV28 and TRBJ1-2, with 9 positions matching TRBD1. The source material was PBMCs. This clonotype was obtained from a woman in her 30s in good health and CMV-seronegative. CDR3 sequence: CASSVTGTGISYGYTF. The DNA of the CDR3 is TGTGCCAGCAGTGTTACCGGGACAGGGATCAGCTATGGCTACACCTTC.